The 8 T cell receptor beta chains presented below share a single source sample, sequenced in a study of shared clonotypes between healthy human individuals. Using immunoSEQ multiplex PCR, the repertoire was profiled, and TCRdb retains in-frame clones only, with some absent. The table includes some 2 million clones, about 95% detected once. CD8 cells classed as naive were CD45RO-negative and positively selected for CCR7, excluding terminally differentiated effector memory CD45RA+ cells. Source material: naive CD8+ T cells sorted from blood. The receptors were gathered from a man between 18 and 35 years old in good health.

The chain carries TRBV15 and TRBJ2-1; D gene unclear. The CDR3 totals 13 residues. Between the trimmed V and J ends, which lost 4 bases and 0 bases, there was a span of 4 bases. Germline values: CDR1 LNHNV, CDR2 YYDKDF (reference sequence). Here the CDR3 DNA reads TGTGCCACCAGCACTTTCTCCTACAATGAGCAGTTCTTC. Its translation is CATSTFSYNEQFF.

This chain links TRBV9 with TRBJ1-1; no clear D gene. The germline CDR1 and CDR2 sequences are SGDLS and YYNGEE. V dropped 1 base and J dropped 6 bases, with 19 bases sitting between them. The CDR3 has 16 residues. The CDR3 DNA sequence: TGTGCCAGCAGCGTATCTAGGGCCATTGAGATATCTGAAGCTTTCTTT. It codes for CASSVSRAIEISEAFF. Combining the CDR3 with reference TRBV9 and TRBJ1-1 gives the whole variable domain DSGVTQTPKHLITATGQRVTLRCSPRSGDLSVYWYQQSLDQGLQFLIQYYNGEERAKGNILERFSAQQFPDLHSELNLSSLELGDSALYFCASSVSRAIEISEAFFGQGTRLTVV.

The chain employs TRBV4-1 and TRBJ2-5; D unclear. Gene TRBJ2-7 matches the end of the DNA better, so the J call may be wrong. This CDR3 region has 14 residues. CDR1 MGHRA and CDR2 YSYEKL come from the germline V gene. The CDR3 DNA reads as TGCGCCAGCAGCCCGGATACTGAGTACTACGAGCAGTACTTC. Residues: CASSPDTEYYEQYF.

The rearrangement joins TRBV4-3 to TRBJ1-2; maybe TRBD1 (6 bases). The CDR3 is 15 amino acids. Germline V CDR1 and CDR2: LGHNA, YSLEER. Trimming pared 0 bases from V and 4 bases from J, leaving 12 bases between. The chain's CDR3 is CASSQEIGQPYGYTF. CDR3 nucleotide sequence: TGCGCCAGCAGCCAAGAAATCGGACAGCCCTATGGCTACACCTTC.

The V call is TRBV10-1, the J call TRBJ2-7; 7 nucleotides align to TRBD1. Germline-derived CDR1 and CDR2 are WNHNN and SYGVQD (reference sequence). V gave up 2 bases and J gave up 5 bases; unmatched junction bases: 6. This CDR3 region has 14 residues. For the CDR3, the DNA is TGCGCCAGCAGTGAGACATGGGACAGCGACGAGCAGTACTTC. Its translation: CASSETWDSDEQYF.

CDR3 residues: CASSRLSGPYEQYF. The CDR3, as DNA: TGTGCCAGCAGTCGACTTAGCGGGCCCTACGAGCAGTACTTC. This sequence joins TRBV27 and TRBJ2-7; 7 nucleotides line up with TRBD2. The CDR3 length is 14 residues. The germline V gene encodes CDR1 MNHEY and CDR2 SMNVEV (reference sequence). With 5 bases clipped from V and 2 bases from J, the junction kept 6 bases outside the gene matches.

The V gene is TRBV6-1, the J gene TRBJ1-4, with 8 bases that match TRBD1. J gave up 8 bases and V 3 bases, and 8 bases lay outside the gene matches. The CDR3 consists of 15 residues. Per germline, CDR1 MNHNS and CDR2 SASEGT. The CDR3 loop is CASSESPGGLEKLFF. Here the CDR3 DNA reads TGTGCCAGCAGTGAGTCCCCAGGGGGCCTGGAAAAACTGTTTTTT.

The J gene is TRBJ1-4, the V gene TRBV6-6; 10 nucleotides line up with TRBD1. Germline V gene data show CDR1 as MNHNY and CDR2 as SVGAGI (reference sequence). V lost 0 bases and J lost 7; bases outside the gene matches: 2. This CDR3 is built from 15 residues. The DNA for the CDR3 is TGTGCCAGCAGTTACTCGACAGGGGGCTTTGAAAAACTGTTTTTT. It yields the protein CASSYSTGGFEKLFF.